The 21 T cell receptor beta chains below were found in one sample sequenced in a study of cytomegalovirus exposure and HLA in healthy donors. Researchers ran the PCR with 60 Vbeta and 13 Jbeta primers. The data were produced by immunoSEQ multiplex PCR, yet TCRdb's version contains in-frame clones alone and is incomplete. There are around 150,000 clones in the sample; approximately 82% occur only once, and more than 8% lies in the top ten. The sequenced sample was PBMCs. The source is a male donor in good health and CMV-seropositive.

CDR3 region: CASSQAGATNEKLFF. CDR3 bases: TGCGCCAGCAGCCAGGCGGGGGCAACTAATGAAAAACTGTTTTTT. The chain couples TRBV4-3 to TRBJ1-4; a weak D match, TRBD1 (5 bases). CDR3 size: 15 residues. V was clipped by 3 bases and J by 0 bases, with 8 bases between them. Germline V CDR1 and CDR2: LGHNA, YSLEER.

This chain joins TRBV28 and TRBJ1-2; the D gene is possibly TRBD1 (5 bases). Looked up from germline, CDR1 is MDHEN and CDR2 is SYDVKM. CDR3 length: 11 residues. The V gene lost 6 bases and the J gene lost 9 bases, with 11 bases spanning the gap. CDR3 in DNA: TGTGCCAGCAGGCGGGACCCCAGCTACACCTTC. As protein: CASRRDPSYTF.

This chain connects TRBV28 to TRBJ2-2; D is unclear. The CDR3 totals 13 residues. Trimming took 7 bases from V and 4 from J, leaving 10 bases between them. The germline V gene has CDR1 MDHEN and CDR2 SYDVKM. The CDR3 protein is CASTPRSTGELFF. In nucleotides, the CDR3 is TGTGCCAGCACCCCTCGTTCCACCGGGGAGCTGTTTTTT. Full variable domain (remainder filled in from reference TRBV28 and TRBJ2-2): DVKVTQSSRYLVKRTGEKVFLECVQDMDHENMFWYRQDPGLGLRLIYFSYDVKMKEKGDIPEGYSVSREKKERFSLILESASTNQTSMYLCASTPRSTGELFFGEGSRLTVL.

The sample holds one count of this clone. The chain has TRBV4-3 and TRBJ2-2; 7 bases match TRBD1. The trim removed 6 bases at V and 0 bases at J, leaving 1 base unmatched. The CDR3 has 14 amino acids. CDR1 is LGHNA and CDR2 is YSLEER in the germline V gene. The CDR3 DNA is TGCGCCAGCAGACAGGGGACGAACACCGGGGAGCTGTTTTTT. This gives the protein CASRQGTNTGELFF.

The rearrangement joins TRBV30 to TRBJ1-1; 7 bases are shared with TRBD1. The trim removed 8 bases at V and 4 bases at J, leaving 7 bases unmatched. The V gene's germline CDR1 is GTSNPN and CDR2 SVGIG (reference sequence). This CDR3 spans 12 amino acids. In DNA, the CDR3 is TGTGCCGGAAAGACAGGGTTCACTGAAGCTTTCTTT. Residues: CAGKTGFTEAFF.

The DNA of the CDR3 is TGTGCCAGCAGGGATATTAGCGGGAGTGCATATACGCAGTATTTT. Translated: CASRDISGSAYTQYF. This rearrangement joins TRBV6-5 to TRBJ2-3; TRBD2 matches at 9 bases. Per the germline V gene, CDR1 is MNHEY and CDR2 is SVGAGI. The CDR3 runs 15 residues. Trimming at V came to 6 bases and at J to 7 bases, leaving 11 bases not matched to a gene.

Comment on this clone: The identical CDR3 is also encoded by other nucleotide sequences in the sample. The chain couples TRBV10-3 to TRBJ1-1, with TRBD1 matching over 10 bases. Per germline, CDR1 ENHRY and CDR2 SYGVKD. The CDR3 covers 13 residues. With V trimmed by 4 bases and J by 5 bases, 1 base remained unmatched. DNA for the CDR3: TGTGCCATCAGTGGGACAGGGGGGACTGAAGCTTTCTTT. It codes for CAISGTGGTEAFF.

The chain links TRBV25-1 to TRBJ2-1, with D perhaps matching TRBD2 (5 bases). The CDR3 extends over 11 amino acids. Germline V gene data show CDR1 as MGHDK and CDR2 as SYGVNS. CDR3 coding DNA: TGTGCAGCCGCCACGGGGATTGAGCAGTTCTTC. Translating it yields CAAATGIEQFF.

V usage is TRBV4-1 and J usage is TRBJ1-1, with D maybe TRBD1 (5 bases). This CDR3 spans 14 amino acids. The germline V gene encodes CDR1 MGHRA and CDR2 YSYEKL. V was clipped by 4 bases and J by 10 bases, with 19 bases between them. The CDR3 sequence is CASSPGLLGGRAFF. The DNA of the CDR3 is TGCGCCAGCAGCCCAGGGCTATTGGGGGGTCGAGCTTTCTTT.

In regard to this clone: Germline and junction disagree at one end, which may indicate a read error. V is TRBV7-8 and J is TRBJ1-1; 8 nucleotides line up with TRBD1. The length of the CDR3 is 14 residues. The germline V gene encodes CDR1 SGHVS and CDR2 FQNEAQ. The CDR3: CASSWTGMNTDAFF. CDR3 nucleotide sequence: TGTGCCAGCAGCTGGACAGGGATGAACACTGACGCTTTCTTT.

The chain is built from TRBV10-3 and TRBJ1-2; D is unresolved. This CDR3 has 16 residues. Looked up from germline, CDR1 is ENHRY and CDR2 is SYGVKD. V was shortened by 2 bases and J by 0 bases, with 13 bases between the two germline ends. In nucleotides, the CDR3 is TGTGCCATCAGTGAGCACTCAGGCCTCTCTAACTATGGCTACACCTTC. Amino acid sequence: CAISEHSGLSNYGYTF.

This clone was recorded only once. This chain joins TRBV5-1 and TRBJ1-1; 9 bases match TRBD1. The germline gives CDR1 SGHRS, CDR2 YFSETQ. V lost 0 bases, J lost 3 bases, and 0 bases stayed unmatched. CDR3 length: 14 residues. Written as DNA, the CDR3 is TGCGCCAGCAGCTTGGGGACAGGGGACACTGAAGCTTTCTTT. This translates into CASSLGTGDTEAFF.

The rearrangement joins TRBV5-1 to TRBJ2-1, with 12 bases that match TRBD2. Germline CDR1 SGHRS, CDR2 YFSETQ. V dropped 0 bases and J dropped 7; count of bases not matched to a gene: 5. CDR3 length: 16 amino acids. This CDR3 is CASSLELTSGRNEQFF. Here the CDR3 DNA reads TGCGCCAGCAGCTTGGAGTTAACTAGCGGGAGGAATGAGCAGTTCTTC.

The J gene is TRBJ2-7, the V gene TRBV7-2; 8 bases align to TRBD2. V lost 1 base to trimming and J lost 2 bases; unmatched junction nucleotides: 1. The CDR3 is 14 residues long. Germline lookup yields CDR1 SGHTA and CDR2 FQGNSA. CDR3 DNA: TGTGCCAGCAGCTTAGGAGCGGGAGCCTACGAGCAGTACTTC. It is translated as CASSLGAGAYEQYF.

V and J are TRBV5-5 and TRBJ1-1, with D maybe TRBD1 (6 bases). Per germline, CDR1 SGHKS and CDR2 YYEKEE (reference sequence). Trimming left V 1 base short and J 5 bases short, with 18 bases between. The CDR3 loop spans 16 amino acids. CDR3 coding DNA: TGTGCCAGCAGCTTGCAAACCCAGGGGCCGAGAACTGAAGCTTTCTTT. Encoded protein: CASSLQTQGPRTEAFF.

V is TRBV2 and J is TRBJ2-3, with TRBD1 identical over 7 bases. V lost 8 bases, J lost 2 bases, and 4 bases stayed unmatched. Germline V lookup: CDR1 SNHLY, CDR2 FYNNEI. The CDR3 covers 13 residues. CDR3 nucleotide sequence: TGTGCCAGCCCGGGACAGATCACAGATACGCAGTATTTT. This codes for CASPGQITDTQYF.

J is TRBJ2-1 and V is TRBV5-1, with TRBD2 matching 10 bases. The J segment lost 2 bases and the V segment lost 4 bases, leaving 6 bases of the junction unmatched. There are 16 residues in the CDR3. The V gene's germline CDR1 is SGHRS and CDR2 YFSETQ. The CDR3 bases are TGCGCCAGCAGCAAAGATAGCGGGAGGCCCTACAATGAGCAGTTCTTC. Protein sequence: CASSKDSGRPYNEQFF.

This clone has just a few counts. V gene TRBV4-3 combines with J gene TRBJ2-2; 7 nucleotides line up with TRBD2. The CDR3 extends over 16 amino acids. Germline CDR1 reads LGHNA; CDR2 reads YSLEER. The V and J ends lost 0 bases and 5 bases, in that order; junction bases with no gene match: 6. CDR3 sequence reads: CASSQDRGGSTGELFF. The CDR3 DNA follows: TGCGCCAGCAGCCAAGACCGCGGCGGGAGTACCGGGGAGCTGTTTTTT.

There are a few counts of this clone. This chain joins TRBV19 and TRBJ2-5, with D hard to call. The CDR3 totals 18 residues. V was trimmed by 3 bases and J by 0 bases, leaving 20 bases between them. CDR1 is LNHDA and CDR2 is SQIVND in the germline V gene (reference sequence). This chain's CDR3 is CASSIGVRRVSNQETQYF. CDR3 DNA sequence: TGTGCCAGTAGTATCGGTGTCCGTCGAGTATCCAACCAAGAGACCCAGTACTTC.

The chain has TRBV19 and TRBJ2-1; 10 bases are shared with TRBD2. The trim removed 10 bases at V and 10 bases at J, leaving 13 bases unmatched. This CDR3 is built from 14 residues. CDR1 and CDR2 from the germline V gene are LNHDA and SQIVND (reference sequence). CDR3 coding DNA: TGTGCCACTAGAGCCCTAGCGGGAGCGGGGGAGCAGTTCTTC. It yields the protein CATRALAGAGEQFF.

The chain combines TRBV30 with TRBJ2-7; TRBD2 is a possible D gene (6 bases). The CDR3 loop spans 13 amino acids. V lost 3 bases to trimming and J lost 2 bases, with 11 bases between them. The germline V gene has CDR1 GTSNPN and CDR2 SVGIG (reference sequence). CDR3 in amino acids: CAWSRDFTYEQYF. CDR3 sequence (DNA): TGTGCCTGGAGCCGGGACTTCACCTACGAGCAGTACTTC.